The 14 T cell receptor beta chains below were found in one sample sequenced in a study of Ad26.COV2.S vaccination and SARS-CoV-2 variants. As for treatment: about 20 received Ad26.COV2.S at low or high dose, single or two shots; 5 received placebo; per-sample allocation not given. Vaccine and placebo recipients were sampled on day 63 after the first injection. Generated by immunoSEQ multiplex PCR, the TCRdb table keeps only in-frame clones and is missing some. Found here are more than 300,000 clones, 75% to 90% of them singletons; the top ten hold roughly 4.8%. Here the sequenced sample was peripheral blood, taken in a trial of Ad26.COV2.S vaccine versus placebo. All receptors derive from a person aged 18-65 years who received the Ad26.COV2.S COVID-19 vaccine or a placebo.

As DNA, the CDR3 is TGCAGCGTTGACGTGCGGGGACCCTACAATGAGCAGTTCTTC. This sequence encodes CSVDVRGPYNEQFF. The J gene is TRBJ2-1, the V gene TRBV29-1; the D gene is possibly TRBD2 (6 bases). The CDR3 has 14 residues. Germline V gene data show CDR1 as SQVTM and CDR2 as ANQGSEA. The V end lost 3 bases, the J end lost 2 bases, and 11 bases lay between the germline ends.

J is TRBJ1-1 and V is TRBV6-6; D gene uncertain. Trimming shortened V by 5 bases and J by 1 base, and 11 bases separated the two germline ends. The CDR3 sequence is 14 residues long. Germline values: CDR1 MNHNY, CDR2 SVGAGI (reference sequence). Written as DNA, the CDR3 is TGTGCCAGCAGTCACTATCGGGCGAACACTGAAGCTTTCTTT. Protein sequence: CASSHYRANTEAFF.

The CDR3 DNA sequence: TGTGCCACCAGCAGAGGGGGACTAGGGGGATACAATGAGCAGTTCTTC. Translating it yields CATSRGGLGGYNEQFF. The V and J genes are TRBV15 and TRBJ2-1; TRBD2 matches at 8 bases. The V gene's germline CDR1 is LNHNV and CDR2 YYDKDF (reference sequence). V lost 1 base to trimming and J lost 4 bases; unmatched junction nucleotides: 6. This CDR3 comprises 16 residues.

This clone was seen a few times. The chain combines TRBV7-9 with TRBJ1-1, with D maybe TRBD1 (5 bases). Between the trimmed V and J ends, which lost 5 bases and 0 bases, there was a span of 19 bases. The CDR3 spans 17 residues. The V gene's germline CDR1 is SEHNR and CDR2 FQNEAQ (reference sequence). Written as DNA, the CDR3 is TGTGCCAGCAGCGGGAGAGGACGGGGGTGGATGAACACTGAAGCTTTCTTT. This codes for CASSGRGRGWMNTEAFF.

This clone appeared once. J is TRBJ2-3 and V is TRBV4-1; D is uncertain. Between the trimmed V and J ends, which lost 0 bases and 1 base, there was a span of 5 bases. The CDR3 contains 14 residues. CDR1 is MGHRA, CDR2 YSYEKL, per germline. The CDR3 coding sequence is TGCGCCAGCAGCCAAGATCCAGGCACAGATACGCAGTATTTT. It translates to CASSQDPGTDTQYF.

This chain joins TRBV3-1 (or the pseudogene TRBV3-2) and TRBJ1-1; D is perhaps TRBD1 (6 bases). Per the germline V gene, CDR1 is LGHDT and CDR2 is YNNKEL (reference sequence). The germline V and J ends were trimmed by 0 bases and 7 bases, with 12 bases remaining between them. This CDR3 spans 14 amino acids. CDR3 protein: CASSQEPGAGEAFF. The CDR3 coding sequence is TGTGCCAGCAGCCAAGAGCCGGGGGCAGGTGAAGCTTTCTTT.

In this sample, this clone turned up once. This sequence joins TRBV2 and TRBJ1-4; D is unresolved. The CDR3 is 14 amino acids. V dropped 7 bases and J dropped 3 bases, with 12 bases sitting between them. Looked up from germline, CDR1 is SNHLY and CDR2 is FYNNEI. The CDR3 protein is CASKVDLSNEKLFF. Written as DNA, the CDR3 is TGTGCCAGCAAGGTCGATCTTTCTAATGAAAAACTGTTTTTT.

This chain connects TRBV7-3 to TRBJ2-2; D gene uncertain. V was cut by 5 bases and J by 7 bases, with 8 bases left in between. CDR1 SGHTA and CDR2 FQGTGA come from the germline V gene. The CDR3 length is 12 residues. The CDR3 sequence: CASSQRFGELFF. The CDR3 DNA is TGTGCCAGCAGCCAACGATTCGGGGAGCTGTTTTTT.

The gene calls are TRBV15 and TRBJ2-2, with TRBD2 matching 9 bases. CDR1 LNHNV and CDR2 YYDKDF come from the germline V gene (reference sequence). The V and J ends lost 6 bases and 4 bases, in that order; junction bases with no gene match: 9. The CDR3 is 16 residues long. The CDR3 spells CATSPWRGGLTGELFF. The CDR3 DNA sequence: TGTGCCACCAGTCCCTGGCGGGGGGGCCTCACCGGGGAGCTGTTTTTT.

V usage is TRBV30 and J usage is TRBJ1-1; D gene unclear. Trimming left V 5 bases short and J 0 bases short, with 10 bases between. The CDR3 runs 13 residues. Germline V lookup: CDR1 GTSNPN, CDR2 SVGIG (reference sequence). CDR3 DNA sequence: TGTGCCTGGGGCAGGACCATGAACACTGAAGCTTTCTTT. Amino acids: CAWGRTMNTEAFF. The whole variable domain, remainder taken from reference TRBV30 and TRBJ1-1, is SQTIHQWPATLVQPVGSPLSLECTVEGTSNPNLYWYRQAAGRGLQLLFYSVGIGQISSEVPQNLSASRPQDRQFILSSKKLLLSDSGFYLCAWGRTMNTEAFFGQGTRLTVV.

The chain combines TRBV7-2 with TRBJ2-5; the match to TRBD2 covers 12 bases. This CDR3 spans 16 amino acids. Germline V CDR1 and CDR2: SGHTA, FQGNSA. Trimming removed 5 bases from V and 5 bases from J; junction bases left unmatched: 9. The CDR3 sequence is CASSRSLAGGAETQYF. CDR3 DNA: TGTGCCAGCAGCAGATCGCTAGCGGGAGGGGCGGAGACCCAGTACTTC.

The chain joins TRBV20-1 to TRBJ2-2; tentatively, D is TRBD1 (6 bases). The CDR3 has 15 amino acids. V was trimmed by 3 bases and J by 4 bases, leaving 15 bases between them. Germline-derived CDR1 and CDR2 are DFQATT and SNEGSKA (reference sequence). The DNA for the CDR3 is TGCAGTGCTAGTAGAGGGGGATTGGGCACCGGGGAGCTGTTTTTT. Amino acid sequence: CSASRGGLGTGELFF.

The CDR3, as DNA: TGTGCCATCAGTGAAACCGGGACAACAACTAATGAAAAACTGTTTTTT. This encodes CAISETGTTTNEKLFF. The chain has TRBV10-3 and TRBJ1-4, with D possibly matching TRBD1 (6 bases). The germline V gene encodes CDR1 ENHRY and CDR2 SYGVKD. V lost 3 bases to trimming and J lost 0 bases, with 11 bases between them. CDR3 length: 16 amino acids.

Here the CDR3 reads CASSYNREGNEQFF. CDR3 in DNA: TGTGCCAGCAGTTACAACAGGGAGGGGAATGAGCAGTTCTTC. The V call is TRBV6-2 or TRBV6-3, the J call TRBJ2-1; D is perhaps TRBD2 (7 bases). The CDR3 length is 14 residues. The V gene lost 2 bases and the J gene lost 7 bases, with 12 bases spanning the gap. In germline, CDR1 is MNHEY, CDR2 SVGEGT.